The clone carrying this T cell receptor beta chain was found many times. Its antigen is not identified. TCRdb passed the reads through MiXCR, listing each CDR3 protein once. The sample holds about 300,000 distinct CDR3 sequences, around 10% seen once. This entry is derived from a study of T cell repertoires in cytomegalovirus infection. Study-level background: Both a matching HLA type and CMV infection were indicated by public TCR beta signatures.

General study points: Within the response measured ex vivo, HLA-C-restricted CMV-specific TCR beta clonotypes were dominant. Totalled public TCR beta family frequency picked out people who carried CMV plus the relevant HLA.

The sample was PBMCs. This clonotype was obtained from a human donor in good health (CMV status not recorded). Some clones in this sample may be carry-over from other donors' samples.

CDR3 amino acids: CASLGSPGQGGSETQYF. CDR3 DNA sequence: TGTGCCAGCCTAGGTAGTCCGGGACAGGGGGGATCAGAGACCCAGTACTTC. This chain uses TRBV10-3 with TRBJ2-5; 11 nucleotides agree with TRBD1. V lost 10 bases to trimming and J lost 4 bases; unmatched junction nucleotides: 17. The CDR3 has 17 residues. Per the germline V gene, CDR1 is ENHRY and CDR2 is SYGVKD.